This passage covers 16 T cell receptor beta chains from one sample sequenced in a study of cytomegalovirus exposure and HLA in healthy donors. Primers for the PCR totalled 60 Vbeta and 13 Jbeta. Clones were sequenced by immunoSEQ multiplex PCR, and TCRdb holds only the in-frame ones, with some missing. The sample has over 200,000 clones; 82% are singletons. The sample consisted of PBMCs. These TCRs come from a man aged 40-49 years in good health and CMV-seropositive.

The chain carries TRBV19 and TRBJ2-1; D is possibly TRBD2 (6 bases). The CDR3 consists of 16 residues. The germline CDR1 and CDR2 sequences are LNHDA and SQIVND (reference sequence). With 6 bases removed from V and 7 bases from J, the gap between germline ends came to 22 bases. The CDR3: CASSPHFGGDWNEQFF. For the CDR3, the DNA is TGTGCCAGTAGCCCTCACTTCGGCGGGGATTGGAATGAGCAGTTCTTC.

This rearrangement joins TRBV19 to TRBJ1-1, with a tentative D call TRBD1 (6 bases). The CDR3 extends over 11 amino acids. Germline V CDR1 and CDR2: LNHDA, SQIVND (reference sequence). V lost 6 bases to trimming and J lost 8 bases, with 10 bases between them. The CDR3 reads CASSQGTEAFF. CDR3 DNA sequence: TGTGCCAGTAGCCAGGGGACAGAAGCTTTCTTT.

The J gene is TRBJ1-2, the V gene TRBV6-5; 9 bases map to TRBD1. Germline CDR1 and CDR2: MNHEY and SVGAGI. The CDR3 runs to 14 residues. After removal of 2 bases from V and 6 bases from J, the junction contained 4 bases not matched to a gene. CDR3 in amino acids: CASSYSGQGNGYTF. In DNA, the CDR3 is TGTGCCAGCAGTTACAGTGGACAGGGGAATGGCTACACCTTC.

The V gene is TRBV13, the J gene TRBJ2-5; D is ambiguous. The CDR3 loop spans 11 amino acids. CDR1 is PRHDT and CDR2 is FYEKMQ in the germline V gene (reference sequence). The germline V and J ends were trimmed by 5 bases and 4 bases, with 5 bases remaining between them. In DNA, the CDR3 is TGTGCCAGCAGCGTCGGAGAGACCCAGTACTTC. Protein sequence: CASSVGETQYF. Based on the CDR3 plus reference TRBV13 and TRBJ2-5, the full variable domain is AAGVIQSPRHLIKEKRETATLKCYPIPRHDTVYWYQQGPGQDPQFLISFYEKMQSDKGSIPDRFSAQQFSDYHSELNMSSLELGDSALYFCASSVGETQYFGPGTRLLVL.

The chain recombines TRBV18 with TRBJ2-7, with 10 nucleotides matching TRBD2. The CDR3 contains 15 residues. Trimming at V came to 5 bases and at J to 0 bases, leaving 4 bases not matched to a gene. CDR1 is KGHSH and CDR2 is LQKENI in the germline V gene. CDR3 in DNA: TGTGCCAGCTCAACTAGCGGGGTTAGCTCCTACGAGCAGTACTTC. Protein product: CASSTSGVSSYEQYF.

The chain couples TRBV11-2 to TRBJ1-1; D might be TRBD1 (6 bases). Germline values: CDR1 SGHAT, CDR2 FQNNGV. The CDR3 has 14 amino acids. The germline V and J ends were trimmed by 6 bases and 1 base, with 12 bases remaining between them. The CDR3 loop reads CASSQTGSNTEAFF. The CDR3 region has the DNA TGTGCCAGCAGTCAAACAGGGTCGAACACTGAAGCTTTCTTT.

J is TRBJ1-1 and V is TRBV30; 9 bases line up with TRBD1. This CDR3 has 18 residues. Germline V gives CDR1 GTSNPN, CDR2 SVGIG (reference sequence). With 0 bases clipped from V and 1 base from J, the junction kept 12 bases outside the gene matches. CDR3 amino acids: CAWSVPGQGPLGNTEAFF. CDR3 nucleotide sequence: TGTGCCTGGAGTGTACCCGGACAGGGGCCATTAGGGAACACTGAAGCTTTCTTT.

This chain joins TRBV5-1 and TRBJ2-3, with a tentative D call TRBD1 (6 bases). This CDR3 region has 15 residues. V was shortened by 3 bases and J by 2 bases, with 13 bases between the two germline ends. Germline CDR1 reads SGHRS; CDR2 reads YFSETQ. The CDR3 nucleotides read TGCGCCAGCAGCTCTAATGGACAGATCACAGATACGCAGTATTTT. This codes for CASSSNGQITDTQYF. Based on the CDR3 plus reference TRBV5-1 and TRBJ2-3, the full variable domain is KAGVTQTPRYLIKTRGQQVTLSCSPISGHRSVSWYQQTPGQGLQFLFEYFSETQRNKGNFPGRFSGRQFSNSRSEMNVSTLELGDSALYLCASSSNGQITDTQYFGPGTRLTVL.

This clone was seen once. The chain couples TRBV6-1 to TRBJ2-7, with D possibly matching TRBD2 (5 bases). Germline V CDR1 and CDR2: MNHNS, SASEGT. The V gene lost 7 bases and the J gene lost 7 bases, with 14 bases spanning the gap. The length of the CDR3 is 12 residues. In DNA, the CDR3 is TGTGCCAGCACCCGGGATTCGGGGGAGCAGTACGTC. Translated, it gives CASTRDSGEQYV.

The chain combines TRBV14 with TRBJ1-2, with D possibly matching TRBD1 (5 bases). V lost 3 bases, J lost 7 bases, and 18 bases lay in between. This CDR3 has 15 amino acids. In germline, CDR1 is SGHDN, CDR2 FVKESK. Written as DNA, the CDR3 is TGTGCCAGCAGCCAGCCGGGACGGGGGGTCGGTGGCTACACCTTC. Translation: CASSQPGRGVGGYTF. The full variable domain, rest sourced from reference TRBV14 and TRBJ1-2, is EAGVTQFPSHSVIEKGQTVTLRCDPISGHDNLYWYRRVMGKEIKFLLHFVKESKQDESGMPNNRFLAERTGGTYSTLKVQPAELEDSGVYFCASSQPGRGVGGYTFGSGTRLTVV.

The chain recombines TRBV7-9 with TRBJ2-1, with TRBD2 matching 9 bases. There are 16 residues in the CDR3. The V and J ends lost 1 base and 4 bases, in that order; junction bases with no gene match: 5. Germline V gives CDR1 SEHNR, CDR2 FQNEAQ (reference sequence). In nucleotides, the CDR3 is TGTGCCAGCAGCTTAGAGGGCGGGAGGGGGTACAATGAGCAGTTCTTC. It encodes CASSLEGGRGYNEQFF.

This chain uses TRBV4-1 with TRBJ2-3; 8 nucleotides align to TRBD2. V lost 0 bases and J lost 4; bases outside the gene matches: 9. The CDR3 loop spans 17 amino acids. The germline V gene encodes CDR1 MGHRA and CDR2 YSYEKL. The CDR3 here is CASSQDGPSGRADTQYF. The CDR3 DNA sequence: TGCGCCAGCAGCCAAGACGGGCCAAGCGGGAGAGCAGATACGCAGTATTTT.

J is TRBJ2-7 and V is TRBV6-6; perhaps TRBD2 as D (6 bases). From germline, CDR1 is MNHNY and CDR2 SVGAGI (reference sequence). The CDR3 totals 14 residues. The V and J ends lost 6 bases and 0 bases respectively, with 12 bases between them. This chain's CDR3 is CASSRDSSSYEQYV. The CDR3 region has the DNA TGTGCCAGCAGCCGGGACTCGAGCTCCTACGAGCAGTACGTC.

The genes are TRBV6-1 and TRBJ2-7; 10 bases match TRBD1. Germline CDR1 reads MNHNS; CDR2 reads SASEGT. V shed 4 bases, J shed 2 bases, and the junction held 2 bases outside the gene matches. The CDR3 runs to 14 residues. The CDR3 DNA is TGTGCCAGCAGTGGGGACAGGGGCCCCTACGAGCAGTACGTC. Translation: CASSGDRGPYEQYV.

The chain employs TRBV5-4 and TRBJ2-1; the D gene is possibly TRBD2 (6 bases). The CDR3 length is 12 residues. V was clipped by 2 bases and J by 7 bases, with 7 bases between them. CDR1 and CDR2 from the germline V gene are SGHNT and YYREEE (reference sequence). As DNA, the CDR3 is TGTGCCAGCAGCTTCGGACTAAATGAGCAGTTCTTC. Its translation is CASSFGLNEQFF.

V gene TRBV11-3 combines with J gene TRBJ1-2, with TRBD1 identical over 10 bases. Trimming took 4 bases from V and 4 from J; bases not matched to a gene: 0. The CDR3 is 13 amino acids. CDR1 is SGHNT, CDR2 YENEEA, per germline. The CDR3 DNA sequence: TGTGCCAGCAGCTGGGACAGGGGCTATGGCTACACCTTC. It is translated as CASSWDRGYGYTF.